This entry lists 8 T cell receptor beta chains sequenced from one sample in a study of blood T cell repertoires in COVID-19. The table came from immunoSEQ multiplex PCR; TCRdb's copy has only in-frame clones and leaves some out. This table has around 110,000 clones, 75% to 95% appearing once. Material for sequencing was peripheral blood. These receptors were collected from a human donor with active COVID-19. The donor label of this sample is uncertain.

This clone was seen a single time. The chain is built from TRBV19 and TRBJ2-1; 8 bases align to TRBD2. This CDR3 is built from 19 residues. CDR1 and CDR2 from the germline V gene are LNHDA and SQIVND (reference sequence). Trimming removed 0 bases from V and 0 bases from J; junction bases left unmatched: 10. Here the CDR3 DNA reads TGTGCCAGTAGTATAGATTCCTCCTTGGCGGGGGGCTCCTACAATGAGCAGTTCTTC. Protein product: CASSIDSSLAGGSYNEQFF.

This chain connects TRBV28 to TRBJ1-5, with D possibly matching TRBD1 (6 bases). Germline V gene sequence: CDR1 MDHEN, CDR2 SYDVKM. The CDR3 is made up of 16 amino acids. Trimming left V 0 bases short and J 1 base short, with 10 bases between. The DNA for the CDR3 is TGTGCCAGCAGTTTATGGACAGGTGGGAGCAATCAGCCCCAGCATTTT. This translates into CASSLWTGGSNQPQHF.

The chain's CDR3 is CASSVRQGSSDTQYF. CDR3 sequence (DNA): TGTGCCAGCAGCGTCCGCCAGGGAAGCTCAGATACGCAGTATTTT. The V call is TRBV9, the J call TRBJ2-3; maybe TRBD1 (5 bases). The CDR3 runs 15 residues. Trimming shortened V by 2 bases and J by 4 bases, and 14 bases separated the two germline ends. The germline CDR1 and CDR2 sequences are SGDLS and YYNGEE.

In its sample, this clone was seen a few times. CDR3 residues: CASTSGHKANQPQHF. CDR3 sequence (DNA): TGTGCCAGCACCTCAGGACATAAGGCCAATCAGCCCCAGCATTTT. J is TRBJ1-5 and V is TRBV5-4; TRBD1 might be the D (5 bases). The V gene's germline CDR1 is SGHNT and CDR2 YYREEE (reference sequence). V was trimmed by 6 bases and J by 3 bases, leaving 16 bases between them. The CDR3 covers 15 residues.

The chain carries TRBV30 and TRBJ1-2; 8 positions match TRBD1. The CDR3 covers 16 residues. With 0 bases clipped from V and 3 bases from J, the junction kept 9 bases outside the gene matches. Per germline, CDR1 GTSNPN and CDR2 SVGIG (reference sequence). The CDR3 loop reads CAWSVSQGQGDYGYTF. The DNA for the CDR3 is TGTGCCTGGAGTGTTTCCCAAGGACAGGGCGACTATGGCTACACCTTC.

The chain carries TRBV19 and TRBJ2-1; 10 bases fit TRBD1. Germline V gene data show CDR1 as LNHDA and CDR2 as SQIVND (reference sequence). V lost 0 bases, J lost 4 bases, and 3 bases stayed unmatched. The CDR3 is made up of 16 amino acids. The CDR3 loop is CASSIDRQGAYNEQFF. The CDR3 DNA is TGTGCCAGTAGTATAGACCGACAGGGGGCTTACAATGAGCAGTTCTTC.

The chain joins TRBV5-1 to TRBJ2-5, with a possible D match to TRBD1 (5 bases). V lost 4 bases and J 3 bases, leaving 16 bases between the germline ends. The CDR3 is made up of 15 amino acids. Germline values: CDR1 SGHRS, CDR2 YFSETQ. CDR3 coding DNA: TGCGCCAGCAGCCTGCAGGGAAGGGGCGAAGAGACCCAGTACTTC. It translates to CASSLQGRGEETQYF. The full variable domain, with the rest looked up from reference TRBV5-1 and TRBJ2-5, is KAGVTQTPRYLIKTRGQQVTLSCSPISGHRSVSWYQQTPGQGLQFLFEYFSETQRNKGNFPGRFSGRQFSNSRSEMNVSTLELGDSALYLCASSLQGRGEETQYFGPGTRLLVL.

This chain uses TRBV5-4 with TRBJ2-5; 9 positions agree with TRBD1. CDR1 and CDR2 from the germline V gene are SGHNT and YYREEE (reference sequence). CDR3 size: 16 residues. J gave up 2 bases and V 4 bases, and 9 bases lay outside the gene matches. CDR3 residues: CASSDARDRVQETQYF. In DNA, the CDR3 is TGTGCCAGCAGCGACGCCCGGGACAGGGTTCAAGAGACCCAGTACTTC.